The rows below give T cell receptor beta chains drawn from one sample of a study of cytomegalovirus exposure and HLA in healthy donors. Libraries were prepared by immunoSEQ multiplex PCR; TCRdb keeps only in-frame clonotypes and omits some of them. This table has 65,000 to 75,000 clones, about 80% appearing once. Sequencing was performed on PBMCs. All receptors come from a man aged 50 to 59 in good health and CMV-seronegative. CDR3s include the opening cysteine and the closing phenylalanine or tryptophan. Each record gives: V gene, J gene, clone size, D gene, CDR3 DNA, CDR3 protein. D genes are given only for firm matches. Clone sizes are given selectively: once, few, many, or a class where the clone is expanded.

V gene: TRBV30; J gene: TRBJ1-6; clone size: NA; D gene: NA; CDR3 DNA: TGTGCCTGGAGTCCTCCGGGAGTTAATAATTCACCCCTCCACTTT; CDR3 protein: CAWSPPGVNNSPLHF
V gene: TRBV14; J gene: TRBJ2-1; clone size: NA; D gene: TRBD1; CDR3 DNA: TGTGCCAGCAGCCACCTACAGGGGGCCCATGAGCAGTTCTTC; CDR3 protein: CASSHLQGAHEQFF
V gene: TRBV27; J gene: TRBJ2-7; clone size: NA; D gene: NA; CDR3 DNA: TGTGCCAGCAGTATGGACGGGGAAGCCTACGAGCAGTACTTC; CDR3 protein: CASSMDGEAYEQYF
V gene: TRBV28; J gene: TRBJ1-5; clone size: NA; D gene: TRBD1; CDR3 DNA: TGTGCCAGCAGTTTGAAGGGACAGTTTCAGCCCCAGCATTTT; CDR3 protein: CASSLKGQFQPQHF
V gene: TRBV27; J gene: TRBJ2-1; clone size: NA; D gene: NA; CDR3 DNA: TGTGCCAGCAGTTTTTACGGTACGAGTGAGCAGTTCTTC; CDR3 protein: CASSFYGTSEQFF
V gene: TRBV5-1; J gene: TRBJ1-1; clone size: few; D gene: NA; CDR3 DNA: TGCGCCAGCAGCCCGGACTTTGCCACTGAAGCTTTCTTT; CDR3 protein: CASSPDFATEAFF
V gene: TRBV30; J gene: TRBJ2-2; clone size: NA; D gene: NA; CDR3 DNA: TGTGCCTGGAGGGGGCCCTTTTCTCGGAGCACCGGGGAGCTGTTTTTT; CDR3 protein: CAWRGPFSRSTGELFF
V gene: TRBV5-1; J gene: TRBJ2-7; clone size: NA; D gene: NA; CDR3 DNA: TGCGCCAGCAGCTTGGGTATTGGGACAGCCGGGACTGGCTCCTACGAGCAGTACTTC; CDR3 protein: CASSLGIGTAGTGSYEQYF
V gene: TRBV5-4; J gene: TRBJ1-5; clone size: few; D gene: NA; CDR3 DNA: TGTGCCAGCAGCCTCTCGCCAGGGCTCGGCAGCAATCAGCCCCAGCATTTT; CDR3 protein: CASSLSPGLGSNQPQHF
V gene: TRBV4-2; J gene: TRBJ2-5; clone size: NA; D gene: NA; CDR3 DNA: TGTGCCAGCAGCCAAGTGGCGGGAATCCAAGAGACCCAGTACTTC; CDR3 protein: CASSQVAGIQETQYF
V gene: TRBV6-6; J gene: TRBJ1-2; clone size: NA; D gene: TRBD1; CDR3 DNA: TGTGCCAGCAGTTACTCGACAGGGGGCTATGGCTACACCTTC; CDR3 protein: CASSYSTGGYGYTF
V gene: TRBV28; J gene: TRBJ2-7; clone size: few; D gene: TRBD1; CDR3 DNA: TGTGCCAGCAGTTTTATACTCGGGACAGGGGTAGAATACGAGCAGTACTTC; CDR3 protein: CASSFILGTGVEYEQYF
V gene: TRBV29-1; J gene: TRBJ1-3; clone size: NA; D gene: TRBD1; CDR3 DNA: TGCAGCGCCGAGGGGGCCTACTCTGGAAACACCATATATTTT; CDR3 protein: CSAEGAYSGNTIYF
V gene: TRBV10-3; J gene: TRBJ2-1; clone size: NA; D gene: TRBD1; CDR3 DNA: TGTGCCATCAGTGGGACAGGGGAGAAGAGTGAGCAGTTCTTC; CDR3 protein: CAISGTGEKSEQFF
V gene: TRBV9; J gene: TRBJ2-7; clone size: few; D gene: TRBD1; CDR3 DNA: TGTGCCAGCAGCAGAAGGGACAGGGCAGCCGAGCAGTACTTC; CDR3 protein: CASSRRDRAAEQYF
V gene: TRBV28; J gene: TRBJ1-4; clone size: NA; D gene: NA; CDR3 DNA: TGTGCCAGCAGCAAAACAGGATACTACAGCCTCAATGAAAAACTGTTTTTT; CDR3 protein: CASSKTGYYSLNEKLFF
V gene: TRBV4-1; J gene: TRBJ2-1; clone size: few; D gene: TRBD1; CDR3 DNA: TGCGCCAGCAAAATGGGACAGGGCTACAATGAGCAGTTCTTC; CDR3 protein: CASKMGQGYNEQFF
V gene: TRBV6-5; J gene: TRBJ1-1; clone size: NA; D gene: TRBD1; CDR3 DNA: TGTGCCAACGAAAAACACAGGGGCGCTTTCTTT; CDR3 protein: CANEKHRGAFF